This T cell receptor (beta chain) was captured in a study of cytomegalovirus exposure and HLA in healthy donors. Overall study: Most donors, 80% to 90% of 398 genotyped, fell in the Caucasian-associated ancestry cluster. Findings of the study overall: A link between a missense DCLRE1C variant and TCR beta V- and J-gene trimming emerged from a later analysis.

The PCR employed 60 Vbeta primers together with 13 Jbeta primers. Data came from immunoSEQ multiplex PCR; TCRdb stores just in-frame clones and leaves some out. The table shows 150,000 to 180,000 clones, with 60% to 85% occurring only once. Germline V gene sequence: CDR1 SEHNR, CDR2 FQNEAQ (reference sequence). V gave up 5 bases and J gave up 0 bases; unmatched junction bases: 7. The CDR3 runs 16 residues. This clone was counted between two and nine times. Its antigen is undetermined. Sequencing was performed on PBMCs. V and J are TRBV7-9 and TRBJ2-1, with 7 bases identical to TRBD1. The source is a woman aged 35 to 49 in good health and CMV-seronegative. The CDR3 bases are TGTGCCAGCAGCAAAGACAGGGCTTTCTCCTACAATGAGCAGTTCTTC. Residues: CASSKDRAFSYNEQFF.